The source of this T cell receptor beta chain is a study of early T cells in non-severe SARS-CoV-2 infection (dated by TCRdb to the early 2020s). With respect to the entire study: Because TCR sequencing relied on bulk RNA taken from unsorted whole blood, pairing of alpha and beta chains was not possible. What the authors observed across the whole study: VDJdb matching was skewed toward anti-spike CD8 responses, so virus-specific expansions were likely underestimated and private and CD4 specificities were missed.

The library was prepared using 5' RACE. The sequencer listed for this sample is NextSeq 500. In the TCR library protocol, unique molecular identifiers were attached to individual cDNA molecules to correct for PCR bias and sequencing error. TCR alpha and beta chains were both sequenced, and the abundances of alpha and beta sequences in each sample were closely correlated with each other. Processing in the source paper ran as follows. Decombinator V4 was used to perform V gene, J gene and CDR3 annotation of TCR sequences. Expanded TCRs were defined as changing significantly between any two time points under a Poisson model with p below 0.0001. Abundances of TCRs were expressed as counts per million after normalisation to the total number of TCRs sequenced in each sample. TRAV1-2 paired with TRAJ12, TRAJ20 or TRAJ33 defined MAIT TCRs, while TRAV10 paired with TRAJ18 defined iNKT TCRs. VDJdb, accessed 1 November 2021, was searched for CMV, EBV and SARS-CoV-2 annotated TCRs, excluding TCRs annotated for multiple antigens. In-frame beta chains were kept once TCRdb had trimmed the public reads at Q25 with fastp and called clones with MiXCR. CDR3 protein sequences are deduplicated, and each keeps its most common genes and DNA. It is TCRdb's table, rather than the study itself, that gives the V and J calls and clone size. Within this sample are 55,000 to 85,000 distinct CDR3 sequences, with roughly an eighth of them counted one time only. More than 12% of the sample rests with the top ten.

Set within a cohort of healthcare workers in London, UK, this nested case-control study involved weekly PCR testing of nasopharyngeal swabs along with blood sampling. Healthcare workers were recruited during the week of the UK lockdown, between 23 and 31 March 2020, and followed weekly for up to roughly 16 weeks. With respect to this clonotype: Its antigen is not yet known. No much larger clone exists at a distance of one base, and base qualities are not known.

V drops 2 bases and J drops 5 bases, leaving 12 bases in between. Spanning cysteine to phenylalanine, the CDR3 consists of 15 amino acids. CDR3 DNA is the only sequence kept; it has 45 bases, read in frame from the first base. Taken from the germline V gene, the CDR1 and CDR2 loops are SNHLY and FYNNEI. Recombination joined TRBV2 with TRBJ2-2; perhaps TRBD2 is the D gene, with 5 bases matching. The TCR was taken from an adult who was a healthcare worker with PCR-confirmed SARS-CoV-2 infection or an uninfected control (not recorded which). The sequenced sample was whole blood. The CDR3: CASSEKSGWTGELFF. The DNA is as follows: TGTGCCAGCAGTGAAAAAAGCGGATGGACCGGGGAGCTGTTTTTT.